Reported below is one T cell receptor beta chain. A few counts support this clone. Its antigen is not yet known. No per-base quality is available; no much larger clone lies one base away. Healthy HIV-negative adults with no recently reported acute infections or vaccinations were included as donors. Only Caucasian adults living in Nashville, Tennessee, USA were represented among the donors. CD4+ T cells were enriched by magnetic negative selection; naive cells were then positively selected on CD45RA, and the negative fraction formed the memory subset. Blood was obtained by leukapheresis, after which PBMCs were separated by Ficoll-Histopaque density gradient centrifugation and cryopreserved in liquid nitrogen vapor phase. Analytical flow cytometry was used to check the purity and quantity of each magnetically sorted T cell population. Each sorted fraction had its genomic DNA isolated and then quantified by UV absorbance on a Nanodrop 2000c.

The data belong to a study of shared clonotypes between healthy human individuals (dated by TCRdb to the early 2020s). Study-wide context: A few men and two women, aged 18 to 49 years, made up the cohort. Leukapheresis yielded between about 0.9 and 9.5 billion PBMCs per donor. Libraries were prepared and TCR repertoires were sequenced by different laboratories using diverse techniques, in order to increase sequencing depth and limit assay-specific biases. For each donor, three plates each were used for CD4 naive and CD4 memory, two plates were used for CD8 naive, and one plate was used for CD8 memory. To estimate repertoire size and how much clonotypes are shared between individuals, the study performed deep sequencing of blood TCR repertoires from a few healthy adults.

Relative to germline, V is 4 bases shorter and J is 6 bases shorter, with 10 bases between their ends. Including cysteine and phenylalanine, the CDR3 has 13 amino acids. Solely the CDR3 DNA is kept, with 39 bases framed from the first base. The germline V gene encodes CDR1 MGHDK and CDR2 SYGVNS. TCR CDR3 regions were amplified from genomic DNA by multiplex PCR using the deep immunoSEQ assay. Extracted genomic DNA from each cell subset was distributed evenly across all wells of several immunoSEQ 96-well plates, and each plate was treated as a replicate. Each replicate PCR for sorted subsets received 150 to 250 ng genomic DNA, equal to around 32,000 T cell genomes. The purified libraries were quantified using a Qubit 3.0 fluorometer, sized with a Bioanalyzer 2100, and then quantified again using the KAPA Library Quantification kit. Each immunoSEQ 96-well plate was sequenced on its own single-read 150-cycle Illumina NextSeq 550 flow cell. Concerning the study's data processing: The immunoSEQ output contained only junctional sequences without quality scores, so filtering could not match that applied to full-length reads. Sequences were annotated with PyIR, a Python wrapper for IgBLAST v1.9, and V/J genes and CDR3 were assigned using IMGT germline references. Reads with weak V/J assignments (E-value above 1e-6), missing CDR3, stop codons, out-of-frame junctions, or ambiguous translated residues were removed. V3J clonotypes were defined as sequences sharing the same inferred V gene, J gene, and CDR3 amino acid sequence. Percentage overlap between repertoires was computed as shared unique clonotypes divided by the size of the smaller repertoire. Three approaches were used to assess repertoire richness: RTK rarefaction, the Chao1 estimator, and Recon v2.1 estimates of unobserved clonotypes. Generation probabilities for all TCRbeta clonotypes obtained by the gDNA method from a handful of donors were computed using OLGA. The clones in this table, taken by TCRdb from immuneACCESS, are in-frame only. Not every clone is retained; where verified, under half of the shortfall comes from an unresolved V gene, and the cause of the rest is unknown. V, J and clone size are those of that table, while D and trimming were read from the DNA. The sample table holds about 2.4 million clones, of which 85% to 95% were seen once. About 0.13% of the sample is in the top ten clones.

Study-wide conclusions, independent of this receptor: Estimated clonotype richness was generally larger for naive than for memory subsets. Based on pairwise subsampling, the degree of clonotype sharing among donors was expected to be affected by sequencing depth. Rarefaction of sorted-subset datasets indicated incomplete sequencing despite the large sequencing depth. When four donors were compared, the shared fraction of clonotypes was approximately 5% for naive CD4, 3% to 4% for naive CD8, 2% to 2.5% for memory CD4, and about 0.36% for memory CD8. Compared with non-shared clonotypes, clonotypes shared by all four sorted-subset donors had higher generation probabilities. Sampling was restricted to blood, and TCR repertoires in tissue are likely to differ from TCR repertoires in blood. Because the study included only a small number of donors, the genetic and exposure-history diversity represented was limited.

The receptor chain draws on TRBV25-1 and TRBJ2-1; the D gene lacks a confident call. Sequenced input: naive CD4+ T cells sorted from blood. Taken with the paper, the label for cell subset or site translates to: CD45RA+ positively selected. This clonotype was sampled from a man younger than 35 in good health. The DNA sequence is as follows: TGTGCCAGCAGTGGGGCCGGTCGCAATGAGCAGTTCTTC. This codes for CASSGAGRNEQFF.